The T cell receptor (beta chain) described here comes from a study of CD8+CD57+ T cells in acquired aplastic anemia. Study-level findings and limits: Patients and controls were not found to differ significantly in CD8+ Simpson's diversity. It was found that roughly 29 CD8+ CDR3 sequences were shared between patients and controls.

Template material for TCR beta VDJ and CDR3 profiling consisted of genomic DNA. TCRdb analysed the reads with MiXCR anew, one entry per CDR3 protein. The sample contains roughly 250,000 distinct CDR3 sequences, around half of which appear only once. After removal of 5 bases from V and 2 bases from J, the junction contained 4 bases not matched to a gene. CDR1 is SEHNR, CDR2 FQNEAQ, per germline (reference sequence). The CDR3 loop spans 15 amino acids. This clonotype was seen at least ten times. Its antigen is not identified. Patients picked for sequencing had shown CD8+CD57+ cell expansion detected by flow cytometry.

The clonotype was recovered from a human donor with aplastic anemia. This chain uses TRBV7-9 with TRBJ2-7; 12 nucleotides agree with TRBD2. The specimen sequenced was sorted CD4+, CD8+, or CD8+CD57+ T cells (not recorded which) from PBMCs. The CDR3 DNA reads as TGTGCCAGCAGCACGCTAGCGGGAGGGACCTACGAGCAGTACTTC. It is translated as CASSTLAGGTYEQYF.